This T cell receptor (beta chain) was profiled in a study of cytomegalovirus exposure and HLA in healthy donors. The trim removed 4 bases at V and 4 bases at J, leaving 10 bases unmatched. There are 17 residues in the CDR3. Germline V gene sequence: CDR1 SGHVT, CDR2 SQSDAQ. With 60 Vbeta and 13 Jbeta primers, the PCR was carried out. Assay used: immunoSEQ multiplex PCR; TCRdb lists only in-frame clones, some missing. The sample lists around 120,000 clones; about 72% were seen once. The chain combines TRBV7-4 with TRBJ2-1; TRBD2 aligns across 10 bases. The sequenced sample was PBMCs. This receptor was identified in a man aged 45 to 65 in good health and CMV-seropositive. The CDR3 region is CASSSGLAWGRYNEQFF. CDR3 nucleotide sequence: TGTGCCAGCAGCTCGGGACTAGCGTGGGGTCGGTACAATGAGCAGTTCTTC.